This TCR beta chain was observed in a study of regulatory T cells in long-lasting Graves disease. General study findings and limits: It was possible that the small sample size reduced accuracy.

This CDR3 is 18 amino acids long. This clonotype has just a few counts. Its specificity is unknown. One junction end disagrees with the germline gene, perhaps due to a read error. Building of the TCR beta libraries involved iRepertoire HTBI primers and Arm-PCR of CDR3 regions. TCRdb reprocessed the multiplex PCR reads with MiXCR, giving one entry per CDR3 protein. The sample holds about 320,000 distinct CDR3 sequences; 15% to 20% are singletons and the top ten take around 36%. The time point is: newly diagnosed GD, antithyroid drugs for less than 3 months. Extracted RNA from PBMCs served as the source of the TCR library.

The V call is TRBV12-3 or TRBV12-4, the J call TRBJ2-6; TRBD1 might be the D (5 bases). The sequence was collected from a female donor with Graves disease. The sample here was peripheral blood mononuclear cells (PBMCs), taken at new diagnosis, from a patient treated with antithyroid drugs. The chain's CDR3 is CAGTLLSRVTSGANALTF. The CDR3 DNA sequence: TGTGCCGGCACCTTATTGTCTCGGGTCACCTCTGGGGCCAACGCCCTGACTTTC.